The 5 T cell receptor beta chains presented below share a single source sample, sequenced in a study of a mutant IDH1 vaccine in newly diagnosed glioma (dated by TCRdb to 2020 to 2022). The library came from the immunoSEQ multiplex PCR assay. In TCRdb, the immuneACCESS table is reduced to in-frame sequences with V and J assigned. These tables do not hold every clone; where another copy was compared, an unresolved V gene accounts for under half, and the others remain unexplained. The sample table lists around 120,000 clones, around 80% of them with a count of one. Less than 7% of the sample is held by the ten biggest clonotypes. The time point label, read with the paper, signifies: week 11, during vaccination. Each vaccine dose, consisting of 300 ug of a 20-mer mutant IDH1 peptide in Montanide, was administered subcutaneously with topical imiquimod. What these receptors recognize is not known. The starting material was PBMCs, obtained from a glioma patient whose treatment included an IDH1 peptide vaccine. The receptors were gathered from a man aged 35-49 years with glioma.

The gene calls are TRBV7-9 and TRBJ1-2, with D perhaps TRBD1 (6 bases). The germline gives CDR1 SEHNR, CDR2 FQNEAQ (reference sequence). The CDR3 covers 16 residues. Between the trimmed V and J ends, which lost 5 bases and 10 bases, there was a span of 26 bases. The chain's CDR3 is CASSPTGRTSGFYYTF. DNA for the CDR3: TGTGCCAGCAGCCCGACAGGCAGGACATCCGGCTTTTACTACACCTTC.

The rearrangement uses TRBV7-2 and TRBJ1-4; D is unresolved. The CDR3 runs 15 residues. The ends were cut back, 1 base at V and 5 bases at J, with 11 bases in the middle. Germline CDR1 SGHTA, CDR2 FQGNSA. The CDR3 DNA follows: TGTGCCAGCAGCTTAGACACCTCCAGGAATGAAAAACTGTTTTTT. As protein: CASSLDTSRNEKLFF.

V usage is TRBV2 and J usage is TRBJ2-1; the D gene could be TRBD1 or TRBD2 (6 bases each). Germline CDR1 and CDR2: SNHLY and FYNNEI. The ends were cut back, 3 bases at V and 4 bases at J, with 13 bases in the middle. The CDR3 is 15 amino acids. The CDR3 spells CASSEAGQTYNEQFF. The CDR3 nucleotides are TGTGCCAGCAGTGAGGCGGGACAAACTTACAATGAGCAGTTCTTC.

V usage is TRBV5-1 and J usage is TRBJ2-1; no clear D gene. Germline assignment: CDR1 SGHRS and CDR2 YFSETQ. V lost 0 bases and J 2 bases, leaving 15 bases between the germline ends. The CDR3 loop spans 17 amino acids. This CDR3 reads CASSLVPDRTTYNEQFF. As DNA, the CDR3 is TGCGCCAGCAGCTTGGTACCCGATCGGACCACCTACAATGAGCAGTTCTTC.

The CDR3 is CASSSGSIPLGEQYF. CDR3 nucleotide sequence: TGTGCCAGCAGTTCCGGGAGCATCCCCCTAGGGGAGCAGTACTTC. This chain connects TRBV27 to TRBJ2-7; D possibly corresponds to TRBD2 (6 bases). The V and J ends lost 4 bases and 7 bases respectively, with 20 bases between them. In germline, CDR1 is MNHEY, CDR2 SMNVEV (reference sequence). The CDR3 loop spans 15 amino acids.